This T cell receptor beta chain was obtained from a study of T cell responses to AZD1222 COVID-19 vaccine. Study-level points and caveats: Two AZD1222 doses significantly raised spike-specific TCR breadth and depth over controls.

About this clone: Its antigen is currently unknown.

The assay was immunoSEQ multiplex PCR, and TCRdb's table has in-frame clones only and misses some. The sample lists roughly 180,000 clones, 90% occurring once. This CDR3 spans 16 amino acids. Germline assignment: CDR1 MNHEY and CDR2 SVGAGI. J lost 3 bases, V lost 4 bases, and 7 bases had no gene match. Source: peripheral blood, taken on day 0 of AZD1222 vaccination. The rearrangement uses TRBV6-5 and TRBJ2-2; 8 bases fit TRBD1. This sequence was found in an adult in good health. The CDR3 DNA is TGTGCCAGCAGTTTAGGACAGGGTATTGACACCGGGGAGCTGTTTTTT. Translating gives CASSLGQGIDTGELFF.